The T cell receptor (beta chain) described here comes from a study of cytomegalovirus exposure and HLA in healthy donors. Broader study findings: A missense variant in DCLRE1C was later tied to TCR beta V- and J-gene trimming. Across donors, presence/absence analyses took sequencing depth to be roughly uniform.

This clone was picked up a small number of times. Its antigen is still unknown. Use of 60 Vbeta and 13 Jbeta primers characterized the PCR. Here immunoSEQ multiplex PCR was the method, and the copy in TCRdb shows in-frame clones only, minus some. Altogether some 120,000 clones are present, more than 80% being singletons, with the ten largest covering 1%. Germline CDR1 is GTSNPN and CDR2 is SVGIG (reference sequence). This CDR3 region has 16 residues. J gave up 6 bases and V 0 bases, and 11 bases lay outside the gene matches. Sequenced input: PBMCs. The gene calls are TRBV30 and TRBJ2-4; TRBD1 matches 7 bases. This clonotype was obtained from a middle-aged man in good health and CMV-seronegative. The CDR3 DNA follows: TGTGCCTGGAGTGTACAGAAGGAACAGGGGAGAAACATTCAGTACTTC. It yields the protein CAWSVQKEQGRNIQYF.